This is a list of T cell receptor beta chains from one sample in a study of T cell repertoires in cytomegalovirus infection. TCRdb reanalysed the reads using MiXCR and keeps one entry per CDR3 protein. The sample lists about 890,000 distinct CDR3 sequences, approximately 31% occurring once. No antigen is known for these receptors. This specimen consisted of cultured CD8+ T cells from PBMCs, obtained from culture after CMV antigen stimulation. These receptors all come from a human donor in good health (CMV status not recorded). Some clones in this sample may be carry-over from other donors' samples. CDR3s include the opening cysteine and the closing phenylalanine or tryptophan. The order of the fields is D gene, V gene, J gene, CDR3 length, clone size, CDR3 protein, CDR3 DNA. The D gene is left open where the match is weak. Only some rows state a clone size, as once, few, many or a class for expanded clones.

>TRBD1|TRBV20-1|TRBJ1-2|14|few
CSADGQGASYGYTF
TGCAGTGCTGATGGACAGGGGGCGTCCTATGGCTACACCTTC
>TRBD1|TRBV6-5|TRBJ1-2|16|few
CASSQVGTGINYGYTF
TGTGCCAGCAGTCAAGTCGGGACAGGCATTAACTATGGCTACACCTTC
>TRBD1|TRBV11-3|TRBJ2-5|14|.
CASSSRGQGETQYF
TGTGCCAGCAGCTCCCGGGGACAGGGGGAGACCCAGTACTTC
>.|TRBV6-2/TRBV6-3|TRBJ2-3|14|.
CASSSGPYADTQYF
TGTGCCAGCAGCTCCGGGCCTTACGCAGATACGCAGTATTTT
>.|TRBV15|TRBJ2-1|13|few
CATSSERRGEQFF
TGTGCCACCAGCAGCGAGCGGAGGGGTGAGCAGTTCTTC
>TRBD1|TRBV6-2/TRBV6-3|TRBJ1-5|13|.
CASSIDRAQPQHF
TGTGCCAGCAGTATTGACAGGGCTCAGCCCCAGCATTTT
>.|TRBV25-1|TRBJ1-5|14|few
CASSEYGEGQPQHF
TGTGCCAGCAGTGAATATGGGGAGGGTCAGCCCCAGCATTTT
>TRBD1|TRBV2|TRBJ2-1|16|.
CASTSGQGRNYNEQFF
TGTGCCAGCACATCAGGACAGGGGAGGAACTACAATGAGCAGTTCTTC
>TRBD1|TRBV6-1|TRBJ1-2|19|.
CASRGFTGTGGAGNYGYTF
TGTGCCAGCAGAGGATTTACCGGGACAGGGGGCGCGGGTAACTATGGCTACACCTTC
>TRBD1|TRBV7-6|TRBJ1-6|16|.
CASSLTGGGYNSPLHF
TGTGCCAGCAGTTTGACAGGGGGTGGCTATAATTCACCCCTCCACTTT
>.|TRBV13|TRBJ2-6|17|once
CASSSFLSGSGANVLTF
TGTGCCAGCAGCTCATTTCTTTCGGGCTCTGGGGCCAACGTCCTGACTTTC
>.|TRBV5-5|TRBJ2-1|15|few
CASSLDRRAYNEQFF
TGTGCCAGCAGCTTGGACAGGCGAGCCTACAATGAGCAGTTCTTC
>TRBD2|TRBV7-2|TRBJ2-3|18|few
CASSLAQLEKRGWDTQYF
TGTGCCAGCAGCTTAGCGCAGTTGGAAAAGCGGGGTTGGGATACGCAGTATTTT
>.|TRBV4-3|TRBJ2-5|16|few
CASSQEGGRGRETQYF
TGCGCCAGCAGCCAAGAGGGCGGCCGGGGACGAGAGACCCAGTACTTC
>.|TRBV7-8|TRBJ1-5|16|.
CASSLMIRGYGQPQHF
TGTGCCAGCAGCTTAATGATCAGGGGTTATGGTCAGCCCCAGCATTTT
>.|TRBV6-1|TRBJ2-1|11|few
CASSEVYEQFF
TGTGCCAGCAGTGAAGTTTATGAGCAGTTCTTC
>.|TRBV3-1|TRBJ1-6|17|few
CASSQGILSSYNSPLHF
TGTGCCAGCAGCCAAGGGATCCTGAGCTCCTATAATTCACCCCTCCACTTT
>.|TRBV6-5|TRBJ2-5|16|.
CASSYWSSGHQETQYF
TGTGCCAGCAGTTACTGGAGTAGCGGTCACCAAGAGACCCAGTACTTC
>TRBD2|TRBV6-2/TRBV6-3|TRBJ2-7|17|.
CASSVDFSGTRRYEQYF
TGTGCCAGCAGTGTAGATTTTTCCGGGACTAGAAGGTACGAGCAGTACTTC
>.|TRBV6-2/TRBV6-3|TRBJ2-1|15|.
CASFTGQGERGEQFF
TGTGCCAGTTTTACGGGGCAGGGAGAGAGGGGTGAGCAGTTCTTC
>TRBD1|TRBV6-6|TRBJ1-5|16|.
CASSHGQGRRDQPQHF
TGTGCCAGCAGCCATGGACAGGGAAGGCGGGATCAGCCCCAGCATTTT
>TRBD2|TRBV3-1|TRBJ2-3|17|.
CASSQDGLAGYTDTQYF
TGTGCCAGCAGCCAGGATGGACTAGCGGGGTACACAGATACGCAGTATTTT
>.|TRBV6-2/TRBV6-3|TRBJ1-1|15|.
CASSYPDRQNTEAFF
TGTGCCAGCAGTTACCCTGACAGGCAGAACACTGAAGCTTTCTTT
>.|TRBV7-3|TRBJ1-1|14|.
CASSSEPMNTEAFF
TGTGCCAGCAGCTCTGAGCCCATGAACACTGAAGCTTTCTTT
>.|TRBV19|TRBJ1-1|15|.
CASSITRDGRTEAFF
TGTGCCAGTAGTATCACTCGGGACGGACGAACCGAAGCTTTCTTT
>TRBD1|TRBV7-6|TRBJ2-7|14|many
CASSGGTGGYEQYF
TGTGCCAGCAGCGGGGGGACAGGGGGCTACGAGCAGTACTTC
>TRBD1|TRBV27|TRBJ1-6|14|few
CASKVGTEDSPLHF
TGTGCCAGCAAGGTCGGGACAGAAGATTCACCCCTCCACTTT
>.|TRBV20-1|TRBJ2-6|14|.
CSARGYSGANVLTF
TGCAGTGCTAGGGGGTACTCTGGGGCCAACGTCCTGACTTTC
>TRBD1|TRBV5-4|TRBJ1-1|16|.
CASRGGLQGSNTEAFF
TGTGCCAGCAGGGGGGGACTACAGGGGTCGAACACTGAAGCTTTCTTT
>.|TRBV7-9|TRBJ2-1|15|few
CASSSSLSSYNEQFF
TGTGCCAGCAGCTCAAGCCTTAGCTCCTACAATGAGCAGTTCTTC
>.|TRBV7-6|TRBJ2-3|12|once
CVSNRYTDTQYF
TGTGTCAGCAACAGGTACACAGATACGCAGTATTTT
>.|TRBV6-6|TRBJ2-3|14|few
CASSLHGSTDTQYF
TGTGCCAGCAGTTTGCACGGTAGCACAGATACGCAGTATTTT
>.|TRBV11-2|TRBJ2-1|14|many
CASSPSRVYNEQFF
TGTGCCAGCAGCCCTAGCAGGGTTTACAATGAGCAGTTCTTC
>.|TRBV20-1|TRBJ2-3|15|few
CSARDLGLLTDTQYF
TGCAGTGCTAGAGATTTAGGACTTCTAACAGATACGCAGTATTTT
>TRBD2|TRBV7-8|TRBJ2-1|14|few
CASNRLAGGTEQFF
TGTGCCAGCAACCGACTAGCGGGGGGGACTGAGCAGTTCTTC
>.|TRBV19|TRBJ2-1|17|.
CASSIVIGGNVWNEQFF
TGTGCCAGTAGTATTGTGATAGGGGGGAATGTCTGGAATGAGCAGTTCTTC
>.|TRBV27|TRBJ1-5|15|.
CASSLDRRLNQPQHF
TGTGCCAGCAGTTTGGACCGCCGACTCAATCAGCCCCAGCATTTT
>.|TRBV5-6|TRBJ2-3|16|.
CASSAQGATGTDTQYF
TGTGCCAGCAGCGCCCAAGGGGCCACGGGCACAGATACGCAGTATTTT
>.|TRBV28|TRBJ1-1|14|few
CASSWTVQNTEAFF
TGTGCCAGCAGTTGGACAGTCCAGAACACTGAAGCTTTCTTT
>.|TRBV5-4|TRBJ2-1|14|.
CASSLGLPHNEQFF
TGTGCCAGCAGCTTGGGGCTCCCTCACAATGAGCAGTTCTTC
>.|TRBV5-5|TRBJ2-3|16|few
CASSSGTLLSTDTQYF
TGTGCCAGCAGCTCCGGGACGTTGCTTAGCACAGATACGCAGTATTTT
>TRBD2|TRBV12-5|TRBJ2-5|17|many
CASGTGTSGGVGLTQYF
TGTGCTAGTGGTACCGGGACTAGCGGGGGCGTTGGGTTGACCCAGTACTTC
>.|TRBV4-3|TRBJ1-2|16|.
CASSQVGSGPRNGYTF
TGCGCCAGCAGCCAAGTAGGGTCAGGCCCCAGGAATGGCTACACCTTC
>.|TRBV11-2|TRBJ2-3|14|.
CASTVDRGSDTQYF
TGTGCCAGCACCGTAGATCGGGGGTCGGATACGCAGTATTTT
>.|TRBV7-9|TRBJ2-5|15|few
CASSLGARSQETQYF
TGTGCCAGCAGCTTAGGGGCGAGGAGCCAAGAGACCCAGTACTTC
>TRBD1|TRBV11-1|TRBJ2-1|16|many
CASSLEWQGARNEQFF
TGTGCCAGCAGCTTAGAGTGGCAGGGGGCTCGTAATGAGCAGTTCTTC
>TRBD1|TRBV4-1|TRBJ1-2|15|.
CASSHETGGNYGYTF
TGCGCCAGCAGCCATGAAACAGGGGGCAACTATGGCTACACCTTC
>.|TRBV18|TRBJ2-7|15|.
CASSPGGTASYEQYF
TGTGCCAGCTCACCGGGAGGGACAGCGTCCTACGAGCAGTACTTC
>.|TRBV6-6|TRBJ2-2|15|few
CASGRQNSNTGELFF
TGTGCCAGCGGGAGGCAGAACTCGAACACCGGGGAGCTGTTTTTT
>TRBD2|TRBV5-5|TRBJ2-3|16|few
CASSSGLAGEGDTQYF
TGTGCCAGCAGCTCAGGACTAGCGGGGGAAGGGGATACGCAGTATTTT
>.|TRBV5-8|TRBJ1-3|16|.
CASSLSRMSSGNTIYF
TGTGCCAGCAGCTTGAGCCGGATGAGCTCTGGAAACACCATATATTTT
>.|TRBV4-1|TRBJ2-7|13|.
CASSQEAGYEQYF
TGCGCCAGCAGCCAAGAGGCGGGTTACGAGCAGTACTTC
>.|TRBV12-3/TRBV12-4|TRBJ2-1|14|.
CASSLVAGYNEQFF
TGTGCCAGCAGTTTAGTGGCGGGCTACAATGAGCAGTTCTTC
>.|TRBV28|TRBJ2-1|14|few
CAIARGWGYNEQFF
TGTGCCATCGCCAGGGGTTGGGGATACAATGAGCAGTTCTTC
>.|TRBV4-2|TRBJ1-1|14|.
CASSQGTKGTEAFF
TGTGCCAGCAGCCAAGGGACGAAGGGAACTGAAGCTTTCTTT
>.|TRBV7-9|TRBJ2-3|13|few
CASSWGSGNTQYF
TGTGCCAGCAGCTGGGGGTCAGGGAATACGCAGTATTTT
>.|TRBV2|TRBJ1-2|10|.
CASIGYGYTF
TGTGCCAGCATAGGCTATGGCTACACCTTC